This T cell receptor beta chain comes out of a study of regulatory T cells in long-lasting Graves disease. Assembly of TCR beta libraries relied on iRepertoire HTBI primers together with Arm-PCR of CDR3 regions. Using its own MiXCR run on the multiplex PCR reads, TCRdb lists one record per CDR3 protein. The sample includes about 450,000 distinct CDR3 sequences, roughly 15% of them seen just once. CDR1 KGHSH and CDR2 LQKENI come from the germline V gene. V lost 3 bases and J 3 bases, leaving 26 bases between the germline ends. This CDR3 contains 19 residues. Time point: newly diagnosed GD, antithyroid drugs for less than 3 months. Generation of the TCR library employed RNA extracted from PBMCs. This clonotype was picked up a small number of times. Its antigen remains unknown. Study-level points and caveats: Fewer public clonotypes were shared by new patients (966) than by persistent patients (2,741). Peripheral blood alone, not thyroid tissue, underwent study.

These data also featured in a second study, about T cells in Graves' hyperthyroidism and ophthalmopathy. That paper notes: Blood samples included most of the expanded thyroid clonotypes exceeding 0.001. Ophthalmopathy could be told apart from stable hyperthyroidism with a 13 V-J model.

Source: peripheral blood mononuclear cells (PBMCs), taken at new diagnosis, from a patient treated with antithyroid drugs. The rearrangement joins TRBV18 to TRBJ1-2; tentative D call: TRBD1 (5 bases). This sequence was found in a woman in her forties or fifties with Graves disease. Here the CDR3 DNA reads TGTGCCAGCTCACCCACCCTCTCGGGACTCAAAGGCCGGGACTATGGCTACACCTTC. Translation: CASSPTLSGLKGRDYGYTF.